Below, 30 T cell receptor beta chains from the same sample are listed, as sequenced in a study of blood T cell repertoires in COVID-19. Data came from immunoSEQ multiplex PCR; TCRdb stores just in-frame clones and leaves some out. The top ten hold 2% to 2.5% of the sample, which has under 300,000 clones, 70% to 90% seen once. The sequenced material came from peripheral blood. Every receptor here comes from a woman aged 40 to 50 who had recovered from COVID-19.

This chain uses TRBV5-5 with TRBJ2-7; unclear D gene. From germline, CDR1 is SGHKS and CDR2 YYEKEE (reference sequence). This CDR3 has 15 residues. V lost 4 bases and J lost 5, with 19 bases in between. This CDR3 is CASSRRVPGPDEQYF. The DNA of the CDR3 is TGTGCCAGCAGCCGCCGGGTCCCGGGTCCCGACGAGCAGTACTTC.

In DNA, the CDR3 is TGTGCCAGTAGTGCGGGACAGGGTGAAAAACTGTTTTTT. Translating gives CASSAGQGEKLFF. The V gene is TRBV19, the J gene TRBJ1-4, with 9 bases fitting TRBD1. V trimming: 5 bases; J trimming: 7 bases; junction bases outside the gene matches: 2. Germline CDR1 LNHDA, CDR2 SQIVND (reference sequence). This CDR3 contains 13 residues.

CDR3 in amino acids: CASSRGTVAKNIQYF. CDR3 DNA: TGTGCCAGCAGCCGTGGGACTGTAGCCAAAAACATTCAGTACTTC. The chain joins TRBV7-9 to TRBJ2-4; tentatively, D is TRBD2 (6 bases). CDR1 and CDR2 (germline): SEHNR, FQNEAQ (reference sequence). Trimming took off 5 bases at V and 0 bases at J, with 11 bases between the two ends. There are 15 residues in the CDR3. The full variable domain, its missing parts supplied by reference TRBV7-9 and TRBJ2-4, is DTGVSQNPRHKITKRGQNVTFRCDPISEHNRLYWYRQTLGQGPEFLTYFQNEAQLEKSRLLSDRFSAERPKGSFSTLEIQRTEQGDSAMYLCASSRGTVAKNIQYFGAGTRLSVL.

The rearrangement uses TRBV27 and TRBJ2-3, with a weak D call TRBD2 (5 bases). V lost 3 bases to trimming and J lost 5 bases, with 12 bases between them. The germline CDR1 and CDR2 sequences are MNHEY and SMNVEV (reference sequence). The CDR3 sequence is 14 residues long. As DNA, the CDR3 is TGTGCCAGCAGTTTGCGGAGGAGTCTAGATACGCAGTATTTT. This sequence encodes CASSLRRSLDTQYF.

The chain couples TRBV9 to TRBJ1-3; TRBD1 is a possible D gene (6 bases). Trimming took off 0 bases at V and 1 base at J, with 11 bases between the two ends. Germline V gene lookup returns CDR1 SGDLS and CDR2 YYNGEE. This CDR3 contains 16 residues. CDR3 in amino acids: CASSVDTGTSGNTIYF. The CDR3 DNA reads TGTGCCAGCAGCGTAGATACAGGGACGTCTGGAAACACCATATATTTT. Based on the CDR3 plus reference TRBV9 and TRBJ1-3, the full variable domain is DSGVTQTPKHLITATGQRVTLRCSPRSGDLSVYWYQQSLDQGLQFLIQYYNGEERAKGNILERFSAQQFPDLHSELNLSSLELGDSALYFCASSVDTGTSGNTIYFGEGSWLTVV.

The chain's CDR3 is CASSPAGTRYEQYF. CDR3 nucleotide sequence: TGTGCCAGCAGCCCAGCCGGGACTAGGTACGAGCAGTACTTC. The chain has TRBV5-5 and TRBJ2-7, with 8 bases that match TRBD2. Germline V gives CDR1 SGHKS, CDR2 YYEKEE (reference sequence). The CDR3 sequence is 14 residues long. With V trimmed by 4 bases and J by 4 bases, 7 bases remained unmatched.

The J gene is TRBJ1-3, the V gene TRBV15, with 8 bases that match TRBD1. The CDR3 is 19 residues long. Unmatched junction bases numbered 13, after V lost 3 bases and J lost 0 bases. From germline, CDR1 is LNHNV and CDR2 YYDKDF (reference sequence). Here the CDR3 DNA reads TGTGCCACCAGCAGCGACGGACAGGGAAGTTCAGGCTCTGGAAACACCATATATTTT. Translation gives CATSSDGQGSSGSGNTIYF.

This chain connects TRBV6-5 to TRBJ1-4; D is uncertain. Germline lookup yields CDR1 MNHEY and CDR2 SVGAGI. CDR3 length: 15 residues. V was clipped by 6 bases and J by 2 bases, with 13 bases between them. In nucleotides, the CDR3 is TGTGCCAGCAGGGCCGCGGAGGCTACTAATGAAAAACTGTTTTTT. Its protein is CASRAAEATNEKLFF.

The chain carries TRBV2 and TRBJ1-4; 12 bases are a match to TRBD1. With 3 bases clipped from V and 5 bases from J, the junction kept 7 bases outside the gene matches. CDR1 is SNHLY and CDR2 is FYNNEI in the germline V gene. The CDR3 is made up of 17 amino acids. In DNA, the CDR3 is TGTGCCAGCAGTGAGGGGACAGGGGGCAGGGGGAATGAAAAACTGTTTTTT. Encoded protein: CASSEGTGGRGNEKLFF.

The J gene is TRBJ2-7, the V gene TRBV11-2; 7 positions match TRBD1. Germline trimming cut 4 bases from V and 4 bases from J; bases unmatched to any gene: 13. Looked up from germline, CDR1 is SGHAT and CDR2 is FQNNGV. CDR3 length: 16 amino acids. CDR3 nucleotides: TGTGCCAGCAGCTCCCACAGGGGCGTAAACATATACGAGCAGTACTTC. Encoded protein: CASSSHRGVNIYEQYF. The whole variable domain, remainder taken from reference TRBV11-2 and TRBJ2-7, is EAGVAQSPRYKIIEKRQSVAFWCNPISGHATLYWYQQILGQGPKLLIQFQNNGVVDDSQLPKDRFSAERLKGVDSTLKIQPAKLEDSAVYLCASSSHRGVNIYEQYFGPGTRLTVT.

The chain employs TRBV9 and TRBJ2-1; 13 bases match TRBD2. The J segment lost 6 bases and the V segment lost 3 bases, leaving 3 bases of the junction unmatched. The germline V gene encodes CDR1 SGDLS and CDR2 YYNGEE. The CDR3 is made up of 15 amino acids. The CDR3 DNA is TGTGCCAGCAGCGCCGGACTAGCGGGAGTCAATGAGCAGTTCTTC. This sequence encodes CASSAGLAGVNEQFF.

This clone appeared once. A junction end diverges from the germline sequence, so it may reflect a read error. The chain links TRBV5-1 to TRBJ2-7; the D gene is possibly TRBD1 (5 bases). The CDR3 runs to 14 residues. From germline, CDR1 is SGHRS and CDR2 YFSETQ. CDR3: CASSPGRRADEQCF. CDR3 bases: TGCGCCAGCAGCCCAGGGCGCAGGGCGGACGAGCAGTGCTTC. The complete variable domain, with remaining parts taken from reference TRBV5-1 and TRBJ2-7, reads KAGVTQTPRYLIKTRGQQVTLSCSPISGHRSVSWYQQTPGQGLQFLFEYFSETQRNKGNFPGRFSGRQFSNSRSEMNVSTLELGDSALYLCASSPGRRADEQCFGPGTRLTVT.

This clone has a handful of counts. The genes are TRBV9 and TRBJ2-2, with 9 bases that match TRBD1. Trimming at V came to 4 bases and at J to 4 bases, leaving 11 bases not matched to a gene. This CDR3 is built from 17 residues. The germline V gene has CDR1 SGDLS and CDR2 YYNGEE. The CDR3 spells CASSSTGQGLFTGELFF. DNA of the CDR3: TGTGCCAGCAGCTCAACAGGACAGGGGTTATTCACCGGGGAGCTGTTTTTT.

This clone is a singleton in its sample. The chain combines TRBV7-2 with TRBJ1-2, with 7 bases matching TRBD1. CDR3 length: 15 amino acids. CDR1 is SGHTA and CDR2 is FQGNSA in the germline V gene. J was trimmed by 4 bases and V by 4 bases; bases with no gene match: 9. The CDR3 sequence: CASSSRSDRPYGYTF. In DNA form, the CDR3 reads TGTGCCAGCAGCTCAAGGTCGGACAGGCCCTATGGCTACACCTTC.

This sequence joins TRBV9 and TRBJ2-7; TRBD2 matches 10 bases. CDR1 SGDLS and CDR2 YYNGEE come from the germline V gene. The CDR3 covers 17 residues. V dropped 0 bases and J dropped 2; count of bases not matched to a gene: 8. The CDR3 DNA is TGTGCCAGCAGCGTAGCTGGAGGACTAGCGGACACCTACGAGCAGTACTTC. Its translation is CASSVAGGLADTYEQYF. The whole variable domain, filled in from reference TRBV9 and TRBJ2-7, reads DSGVTQTPKHLITATGQRVTLRCSPRSGDLSVYWYQQSLDQGLQFLIQYYNGEERAKGNILERFSAQQFPDLHSELNLSSLELGDSALYFCASSVAGGLADTYEQYFGPGTRLTVT.

The rearrangement uses TRBV2 and TRBJ2-3, with 9 bases that match TRBD1. The germline CDR1 and CDR2 sequences are SNHLY and FYNNEI. J was trimmed by 0 bases and V by 5 bases; bases with no gene match: 9. The length of the CDR3 is 17 residues. Here the CDR3 reads CASSLTGGGTSTDTQYF. The CDR3 DNA reads as TGTGCCAGCAGTCTTACAGGGGGCGGAACTAGCACAGATACGCAGTATTTT.

The chain joins TRBV19 to TRBJ1-4; TRBD1 aligns across 9 bases. V lost 7 bases and J lost 8; bases outside the gene matches: 11. CDR1 is LNHDA, CDR2 SQIVND, per germline (reference sequence). The CDR3 is made up of 15 amino acids. CDR3 loop: CASTRRGTGREKLFF. The CDR3 DNA reads as TGTGCCAGTACCCGGAGGGGGACAGGGAGAGAAAAACTGTTTTTT.

The chain couples TRBV7-2 to TRBJ2-2; 8 positions agree with TRBD1. With V trimmed by 3 bases and J by 0 bases, 3 bases remained unmatched. The CDR3 extends over 16 amino acids. Germline CDR1 is SGHTA and CDR2 is FQGNSA. The CDR3 nucleotides read TGTGCCAGCAGCTTTGACAGGGGCGCGAACACCGGGGAGCTGTTTTTT. It yields the protein CASSFDRGANTGELFF.

V and J are TRBV19 and TRBJ1-1; 8 bases agree with TRBD1. Germline V gene lookup returns CDR1 LNHDA and CDR2 SQIVND (reference sequence). The V gene end was trimmed by 3 bases and the J gene end by 0 bases; junction bases not matched to a gene: 12. The CDR3 runs to 18 residues. In DNA, the CDR3 is TGTGCCAGTAGTATTCCCCGAGGCGGGACAGGTTTGAACACTGAAGCTTTCTTT. Amino acids: CASSIPRGGTGLNTEAFF.

The J gene is TRBJ2-7, the V gene TRBV6-5; maybe TRBD1 (6 bases). Trimming cost V 3 bases and J 0 bases, with 9 bases left between them. The CDR3 loop spans 14 amino acids. Germline CDR1 reads MNHEY; CDR2 reads SVGAGI. DNA of the CDR3: TGTGCCAGCAGTTATAGGGGGAGCTCCTACGAGCAGTACTTC. It encodes CASSYRGSSYEQYF.

This chain connects TRBV18 to TRBJ1-3, with 9 positions matching TRBD1. In germline, CDR1 is KGHSH, CDR2 LQKENI. Trimming took 3 bases from V and 4 from J; bases not matched to a gene: 4. The CDR3 contains 15 residues. CDR3 sequence reads: CASSPTGGLGNTIYF. CDR3 coding DNA: TGTGCCAGCTCACCCACAGGGGGCCTAGGAAACACCATATATTTT.

Turning to this clone: Without the conserved terminal phenylalanine or tryptophan, this CDR3 likely stems from a read error. The DNA is omitted, as the CDR3 cannot be located on it reliably, and the CDR3 follows TCRdb's listing. CDR3 sequence reads: CASSYVPGQPLL. The rearrangement joins TRBV6-5 to TRBJ2-7; TRBD1, as called in the table, went unchecked against the DNA. CDR1 and CDR2 from the germline V gene are MNHEY and SVGAGI. Counting both end residues, the CDR3 totals 12 amino acids.

This clone was detected only a few times. The chain is built from TRBV12-5 and TRBJ1-5; D may be TRBD1 (6 bases). V was cut by 1 base and J by 3 bases, with 13 bases left in between. This CDR3 spans 16 amino acids. The V gene's germline CDR1 is LGHNT and CDR2 FRNRAP. CDR3: CASGLGTGTHNQPQHF. The CDR3, as DNA: TGTGCTAGTGGTTTGGGGACCGGGACACACAATCAGCCCCAGCATTTT.

For the CDR3, the DNA is TGTGCCAGCAGTGGATTAATAGGACAGTTCAATCAGCCCCAGCATTTT. It encodes CASSGLIGQFNQPQHF. This chain uses TRBV2 with TRBJ1-5; tentatively, D is TRBD1 (6 bases). Trimming removed 4 bases from V and 3 bases from J, with 16 bases in between. The germline V gene has CDR1 SNHLY and CDR2 FYNNEI. This CDR3 has 16 residues.

The chain is built from TRBV24-1 and TRBJ1-2; the match to TRBD1 covers 10 bases. The CDR3 totals 16 residues. Germline V lookup: CDR1 KGHDR, CDR2 SFDVKD. V lost 4 bases, J lost 4 bases, and 8 bases stayed unmatched. The CDR3 spells CATSEGGQGSGYGYTF. The CDR3 DNA reads as TGTGCCACCAGTGAGGGGGGACAGGGGAGCGGCTATGGCTACACCTTC.

The chain uses TRBV7-3 and TRBJ2-7, with a possible D match to TRBD1 (6 bases). V dropped 5 bases and J dropped 2 bases, with 13 bases sitting between them. The germline gives CDR1 SGHTA, CDR2 FQGTGA. The CDR3 totals 14 residues. The CDR3 bases are TGTGCCAGCAGCCCACAGGGTCCCCCCTACGAGCAGTACTTC. Translated, it gives CASSPQGPPYEQYF.

Concerning this clone itself: Lacking the conserved final phenylalanine or tryptophan, this CDR3 likely reflects a read error. No DNA is shown, since the ends of the CDR3 on it are uncertain; the CDR3 is the one TCRdb lists. The chain has TRBV12-5 and TRBJ1-1; the table's D gene call, TRBD1, was not cross checked with the DNA. CDR1 and CDR2 from the germline V gene are LGHNT and FRNRAP. Termini included, the CDR3 measures 10 amino acids. The CDR3 is CASGCRRQGG.

V usage is TRBV18 and J usage is TRBJ2-7; 10 bases are a match to TRBD2. The CDR3 has 18 amino acids. The germline CDR1 and CDR2 sequences are KGHSH and LQKENI. J gave up 2 bases and V 6 bases, and 16 bases lay outside the gene matches. CDR3 sequence: CASSQSLASGRITYEQYF. In DNA, the CDR3 is TGTGCCAGCTCTCAATCTTTGGCTAGCGGGAGAATTACCTACGAGCAGTACTTC.

The chain carries TRBV28 and TRBJ1-5, with 9 positions matching TRBD1. Trimming took 3 bases from V and 0 from J; bases not matched to a gene: 9. CDR1 is MDHEN and CDR2 is SYDVKM in the germline V gene. The CDR3 is made up of 18 amino acids. The CDR3 reads CASSLSRDRAYSNQPQHF. DNA of the CDR3: TGTGCCAGCAGTTTGAGTCGGGACAGGGCGTATAGCAATCAGCCCCAGCATTTT.

V usage is TRBV24-1 and J usage is TRBJ2-1, with 10 bases that match TRBD2. With V trimmed by 5 bases and J by 6 bases, 6 bases remained unmatched. The CDR3 totals 15 residues. Germline V gives CDR1 KGHDR, CDR2 SFDVKD. Here the CDR3 DNA reads TGTGCCACCAGTGTAGCCCTAGCGGGAGTCAATGAGCAGTTCTTC. It codes for CATSVALAGVNEQFF.